Sequencing of this T cell receptor beta chain was carried out in a study of shared clonotypes between healthy human individuals. Overall study findings and caveats: Sharing across a few donors was seen in roughly 5.2% of naive CD4 clonotypes.

Profiling relied on immunoSEQ multiplex PCR, and the TCRdb table lists in-frame clones only, not all of them. Among approximately 2.5 million clones listed, around 90% were seen once. A CD45RA+ naive subset and a CD45RA-negative memory subset were split from CD4+ cells. On this clone: Its antigen is still unknown.

Germline V CDR1 and CDR2: MNHEY, SVGAGI. V dropped 5 bases and J dropped 9; count of bases not matched to a gene: 10. This CDR3 spans 14 amino acids. The sequence came from a man between 18 and 35 years old in good health. Sequencing was performed on naive CD4+ T cells sorted from blood. As to subset: CD45RA+ positively selected. V gene TRBV6-5 combines with J gene TRBJ1-3, with TRBD1 matching 7 bases. CDR3 DNA: TGTGCCAGCAGTCCCCTAGGAGGGGGCCTCACCATATATTTT. It yields the protein CASSPLGGGLTIYF.